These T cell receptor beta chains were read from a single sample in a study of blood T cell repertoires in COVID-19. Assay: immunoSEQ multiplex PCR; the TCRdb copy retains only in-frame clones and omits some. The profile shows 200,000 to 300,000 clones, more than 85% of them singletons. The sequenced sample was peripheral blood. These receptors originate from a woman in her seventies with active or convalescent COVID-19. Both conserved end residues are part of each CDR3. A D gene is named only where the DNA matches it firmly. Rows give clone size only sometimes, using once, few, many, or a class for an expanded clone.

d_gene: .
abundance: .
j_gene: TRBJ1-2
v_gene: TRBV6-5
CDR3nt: TGTGCCAGCAGTCAGACAGGAAGTAACTATGGCTACACCTTC
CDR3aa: CASSQTGSNYGYTF

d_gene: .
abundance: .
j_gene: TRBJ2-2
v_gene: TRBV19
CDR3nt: TGTGCCACTCGACACCTGTCTGACACCGGGGAGCTGTTTTTT
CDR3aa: CATRHLSDTGELFF

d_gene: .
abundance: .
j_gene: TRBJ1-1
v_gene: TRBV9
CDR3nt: TGTGCCAGCAGCGTAGGTGTACAGTCTGAAGCTTTCTTT
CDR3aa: CASSVGVQSEAFF

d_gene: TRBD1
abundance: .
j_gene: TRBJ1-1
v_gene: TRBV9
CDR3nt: TGTGCCAGCAGCGATCTTAACAGGGGCACTGAAGCTTTCTTT
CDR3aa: CASSDLNRGTEAFF

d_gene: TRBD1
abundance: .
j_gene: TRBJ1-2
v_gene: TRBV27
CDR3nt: TGTGCCAGCAGTCCCACAGGGGTAAGCACCTATGGCTACACCTTC
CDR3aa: CASSPTGVSTYGYTF

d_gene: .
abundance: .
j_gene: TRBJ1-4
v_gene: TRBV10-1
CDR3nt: TGCGCCAGCAGTGATGGAGCTAACGGTGAAAAACTGTTTTTT
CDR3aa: CASSDGANGEKLFF

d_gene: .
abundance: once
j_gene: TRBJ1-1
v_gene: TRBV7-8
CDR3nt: TGTGCCAGCAGCTTAGCGGGAGGTAGTTGGGCTGAAGCTTTCTTT
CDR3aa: CASSLAGGSWAEAFF

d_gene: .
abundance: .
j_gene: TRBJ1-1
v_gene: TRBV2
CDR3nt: TGTGCCAGCAGACCTACAGGTGCCCTTGAAGCTTTCTTT
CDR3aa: CASRPTGALEAFF

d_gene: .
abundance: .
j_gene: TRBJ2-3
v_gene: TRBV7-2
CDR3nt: TGTGCCAGCAGCCCTAGTGGGCGGGGAGGAATGATGCAGTATTTT
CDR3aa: CASSPSGRGGMMQYF

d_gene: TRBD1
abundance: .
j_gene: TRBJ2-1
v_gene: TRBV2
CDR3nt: TGTGCCAGCAGTGACTTACAGGGGGCGCCGTCCACTGAGCAGTTCTTC
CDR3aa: CASSDLQGAPSTEQFF

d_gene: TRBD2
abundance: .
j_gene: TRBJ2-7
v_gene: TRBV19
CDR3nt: TGTGCCAGTAGCCCCCTAGCGGGGTCGACCTACGAGCAGTACTTC
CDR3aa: CASSPLAGSTYEQYF

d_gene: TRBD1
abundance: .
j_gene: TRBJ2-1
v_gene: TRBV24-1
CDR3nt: TGTGCCACCAGTGACTCTGGGACAGCGATTACCAACAATGAGCAGTTCTTC
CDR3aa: CATSDSGTAITNNEQFF

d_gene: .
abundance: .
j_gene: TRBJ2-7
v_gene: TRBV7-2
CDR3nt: TGTGCCAGCGGAGGGGATCGGTCCCACGAGCAGTACTTC
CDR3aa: CASGGDRSHEQYF

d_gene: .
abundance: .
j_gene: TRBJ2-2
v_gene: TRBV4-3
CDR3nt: TGCGCCAGCAGCCAAAGCTCTGGCGGGGAGCTGTTTTTT
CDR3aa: CASSQSSGGELFF

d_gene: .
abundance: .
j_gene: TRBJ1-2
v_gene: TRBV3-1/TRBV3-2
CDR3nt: TGTGCCAGCAGCCAAGGAGGATTCTATGGCTACACCTTC
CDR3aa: CASSQGGFYGYTF

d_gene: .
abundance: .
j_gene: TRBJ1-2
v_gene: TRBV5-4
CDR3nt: TGTGCCAGCAGCTCGATTGGGGGCCCGGACTATGGCTACACCTTC
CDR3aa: CASSSIGGPDYGYTF

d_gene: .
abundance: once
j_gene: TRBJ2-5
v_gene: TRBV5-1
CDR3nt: TGCGCCAGCAGCCGGGGGGGACAGGGAGAGGAGACCCAGTACTTC
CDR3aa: CASSRGGQGEETQYF

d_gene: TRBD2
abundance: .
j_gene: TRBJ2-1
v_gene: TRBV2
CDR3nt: TGTGCCAGCAGAGCGGGGGGTTCCTACAATGAGCAGTTCTTC
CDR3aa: CASRAGGSYNEQFF

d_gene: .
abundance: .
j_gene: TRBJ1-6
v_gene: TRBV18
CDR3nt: TGTGCCAGCTCACCCCCCGGGGAGGGGTCGAGTTCACCCCTCCACTTT
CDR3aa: CASSPPGEGSSSPLHF

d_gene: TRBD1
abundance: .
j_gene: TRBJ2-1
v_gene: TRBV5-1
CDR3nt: TGCGCCAGCAGCTTGACAGGGGGCTCCTACAATGAGCAGTTCTTC
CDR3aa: CASSLTGGSYNEQFF

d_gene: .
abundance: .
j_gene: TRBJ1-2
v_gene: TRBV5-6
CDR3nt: TGTGCCAGCGGCCGCGGCGGACAGACCTTCTATGGCTACACCTTC
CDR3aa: CASGRGGQTFYGYTF

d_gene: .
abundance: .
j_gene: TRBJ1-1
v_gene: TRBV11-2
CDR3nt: TGTGCCAGCAGCTCCCCCGGCAGGAAGGGGGCTGAAGCTTTCTTT
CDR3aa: CASSSPGRKGAEAFF

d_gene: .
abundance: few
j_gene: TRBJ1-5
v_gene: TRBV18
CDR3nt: TGTGCCAGCTCACCAACTTCAGGGAAGGACCAGCCCCAGCATTTT
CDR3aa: CASSPTSGKDQPQHF

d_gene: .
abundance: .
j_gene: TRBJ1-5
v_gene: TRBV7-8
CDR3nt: TGTGCCAGCAGCTTCCGAGGGTGGGCGCCTCAGCCCCAGCATTTT
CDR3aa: CASSFRGWAPQPQHF

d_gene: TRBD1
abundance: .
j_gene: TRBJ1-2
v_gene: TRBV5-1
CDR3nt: TGCGCCAGCAGCCGGTATTTCGGACAGGGGGATAATGGCTACACCTTC
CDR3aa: CASSRYFGQGDNGYTF

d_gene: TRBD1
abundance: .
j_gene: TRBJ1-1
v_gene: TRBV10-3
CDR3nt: TGTGCCATTTTACGGGACAGGGGGAACACTGAAGCTTTCTTT
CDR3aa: CAILRDRGNTEAFF

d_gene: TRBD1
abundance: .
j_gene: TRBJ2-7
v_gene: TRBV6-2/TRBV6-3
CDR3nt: TGTGCCAGCAGTCAAAACAGCGACAGGGGGCGCGACGAGCAGTACTTC
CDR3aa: CASSQNSDRGRDEQYF

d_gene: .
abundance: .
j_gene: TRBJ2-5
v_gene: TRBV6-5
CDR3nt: TGTGCCAGCAGCACTGGGGGGGCCAACCAAGAGACCCAGTACTTC
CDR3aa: CASSTGGANQETQYF

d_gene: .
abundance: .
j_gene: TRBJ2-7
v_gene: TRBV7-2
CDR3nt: TGTGCCAGCAGCTCCAGGGTTTCAGGCGAGCAGTACTTC
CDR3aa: CASSSRVSGEQYF

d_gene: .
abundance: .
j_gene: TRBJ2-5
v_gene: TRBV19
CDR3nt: TGTGCCAGTAGGAATGAGCCAGGGGAGACCCAGTACTTC
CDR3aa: CASRNEPGETQYF

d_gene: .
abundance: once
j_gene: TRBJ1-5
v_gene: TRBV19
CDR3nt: TGTGCCAGTAGTATCGGAGTGGCAGGGGATCAGCCCCAGCATTTT
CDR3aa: CASSIGVAGDQPQHF

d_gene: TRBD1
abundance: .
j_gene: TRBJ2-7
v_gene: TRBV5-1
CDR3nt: TGCGCCAGCAGCTTGCAGGGACAGGGGGCCTACGAGCAGTACTTC
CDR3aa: CASSLQGQGAYEQYF

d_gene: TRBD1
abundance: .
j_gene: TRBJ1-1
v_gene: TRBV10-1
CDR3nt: TGCGCCAGCAGATTCGGAGGGACAGACCCTGAAGCTTTCTTT
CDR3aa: CASRFGGTDPEAFF

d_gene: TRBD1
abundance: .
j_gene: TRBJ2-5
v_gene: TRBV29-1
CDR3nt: TGCAGCGTGTCCCACAGGGACAGCACGGAGACCCAGTACTTC
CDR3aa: CSVSHRDSTETQYF

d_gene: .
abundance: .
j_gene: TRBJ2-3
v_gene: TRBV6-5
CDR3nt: TGTGCCAGCAGTTACGAGAGCGGACGTAGCACAGATACGCAGTATTTT
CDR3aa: CASSYESGRSTDTQYF

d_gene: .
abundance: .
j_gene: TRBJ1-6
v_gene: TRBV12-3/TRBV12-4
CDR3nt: TGTGCCAGCAGTCCCAGGGAAATAGGGCTCCACTTT
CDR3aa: CASSPREIGLHF

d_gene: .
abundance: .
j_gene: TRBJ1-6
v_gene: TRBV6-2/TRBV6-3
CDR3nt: TGTGCCAGCAGTAAGGGGGTAAGGTCACCCCTCCACTTT
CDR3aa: CASSKGVRSPLHF

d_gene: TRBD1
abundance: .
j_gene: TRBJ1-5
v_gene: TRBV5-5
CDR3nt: TGTGCCAGCAGCCTGGACAGGGTCGGACAGCCCCAGCATTTT
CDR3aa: CASSLDRVGQPQHF

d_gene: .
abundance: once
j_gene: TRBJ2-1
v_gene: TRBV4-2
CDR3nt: TGTGCCAGCAGCCGAGCCGGGACTGGCTCGCAAAGACCTTACAATGAGCAGTTCTTC
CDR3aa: CASSRAGTGSQRPYNEQFF

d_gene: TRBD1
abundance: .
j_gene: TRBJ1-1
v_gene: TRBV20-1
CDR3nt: TGCAGCGGGACAGGGGGCATCGTAGCTTTCTTT
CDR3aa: CSGTGGIVAFF

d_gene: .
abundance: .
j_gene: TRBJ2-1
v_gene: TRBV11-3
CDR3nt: TGTGCCAGCAGCTTAGGCGAAAGCTCCTACAATGAGCAGTTCTTC
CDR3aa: CASSLGESSYNEQFF

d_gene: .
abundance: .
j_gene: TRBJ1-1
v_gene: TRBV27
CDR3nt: TGTGCCAGCAGTTTAGGGAGGGTTGGGGTCATGGTCACTGAAGCTTTCTTT
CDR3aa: CASSLGRVGVMVTEAFF

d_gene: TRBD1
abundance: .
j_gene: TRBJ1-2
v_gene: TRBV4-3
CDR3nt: TGCGCCAGCAGCCTTGTCGCGGGACAGATTAACTATGGCTACACCTTC
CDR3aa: CASSLVAGQINYGYTF

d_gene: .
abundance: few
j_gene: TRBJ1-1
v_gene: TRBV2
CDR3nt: TGTGCCAGCAGTGCTAGCGCTTACACTGAAGCTTTCTTT
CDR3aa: CASSASAYTEAFF